This T cell receptor (beta chain) was retrieved from a study of shared clonotypes between healthy human individuals. Whole-study context: Used for every donor were three CD4 naive, three CD4 memory, two CD8 naive and one CD8 memory plate. Regarding the study as a whole: Researchers sampled blood only, noting tissue repertoires likely differ.

Genomic DNA (from each subset) was split evenly across several immunoSEQ plates. Generated by immunoSEQ multiplex PCR, the TCRdb table keeps only in-frame clones and is missing some. The sample has roughly 1,000,000 clones, about 84% seen once. Germline assignment: CDR1 SNHLY and CDR2 FYNNEI. Trimming removed 2 bases at V and 7 bases at J, with 6 bases between. CDR3 length equals 11 residues. Notes on this clone: Its antigen is undetermined.

Material for sequencing was memory CD4+ T cells from PBMCs. Subset described: CD45RA-negative fraction. The chain has TRBV2 and TRBJ2-7; the D is unclear. This sequence was found in a man aged 18-30 years in good health. Some clones in this sample may be carry-over from other donors' samples. In DNA form, the CDR3 reads TGTGCCAGCAGTGAAAGGCGGGAGCAGTACTTC. It translates to CASSERREQYF.